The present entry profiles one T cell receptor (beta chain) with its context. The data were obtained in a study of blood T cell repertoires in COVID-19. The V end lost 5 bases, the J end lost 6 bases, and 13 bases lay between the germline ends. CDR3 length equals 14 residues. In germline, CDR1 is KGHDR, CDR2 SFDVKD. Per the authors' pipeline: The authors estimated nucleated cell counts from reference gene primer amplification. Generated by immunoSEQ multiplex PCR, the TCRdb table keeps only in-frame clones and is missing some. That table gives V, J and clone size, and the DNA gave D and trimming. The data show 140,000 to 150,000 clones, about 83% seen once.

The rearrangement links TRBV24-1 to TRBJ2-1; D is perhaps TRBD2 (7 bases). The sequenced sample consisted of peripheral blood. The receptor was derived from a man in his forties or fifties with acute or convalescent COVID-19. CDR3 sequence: CATSGRRGGNEQFF. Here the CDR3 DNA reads TGTGCCACCAGTGGTAGAAGGGGGGGCAATGAGCAGTTCTTC.